The present TCR beta chain was sequenced within a study of cytomegalovirus exposure and HLA in healthy donors. Overall study findings and caveats: Rates of TCR association differed by HLA locus in a later analysis, with DRB1 highest and HLA-C lowest. What was likely a sequencing artifact was a cluster of highly shared sequence variants. While the bulk of TCR sequences proved rare, some public TCRs turned up in many donors.

V lost 3 bases, J lost 4 bases, and 14 bases stayed unmatched. The CDR3 length is 19 residues. Looked up from germline, CDR1 is SGDLS and CDR2 is YYNGEE. Remarks on this clone: Its specificity is not known.

Amplification used 60 Vbeta primers and 13 Jbeta primers. The table came from immunoSEQ multiplex PCR; TCRdb's copy has only in-frame clones and leaves some out. The sample has 150,000 to 200,000 clones, around 80% seen once. Sequenced material: PBMCs. The chain has TRBV9 and TRBJ2-5; 14 nucleotides align to TRBD2. The sequence was obtained from a woman between 45 and 60 years old in good health and CMV-seropositive. The CDR3 sequence: CASSDLPGLAGVSSETQYF. Here the CDR3 DNA reads TGTGCCAGCAGCGATCTCCCGGGACTAGCGGGGGTATCCTCAGAGACCCAGTACTTC.